This T cell receptor (beta chain) stems from a study of identical twins. Overall study results and limits: Reduced insertions were recorded for abundant cord blood beta clonotypes, with no such pattern in memory repertoires. Findings depended on cross-sectional statistics rather than tracking the same donors. Out-of-frame beta chain sequences displayed weaker excess sharing between twins.

Concerning this clonotype: Its target is unknown.

A template switching step contributed a universal primer site, while unique molecular identifiers were present in the cDNA. TCRdb fed the 5' RACE reads into MiXCR, producing one record per CDR3 protein. The sample yields about 890,000 distinct CDR3 sequences, approximately 13% seen once. The same data also contributed to another study, on yellow fever vaccine responses in identical twins.

The sample was PBMCs. This sequence originates from a woman aged 18-29 years in good health.

For the CDR3, the DNA is TGTGCCAGCAGCTTCAGGCAGACTAATGAAAAACTGTTTTTT. Protein: CASSFRQTNEKLFF. V is TRBV7-9 and J is TRBJ1-4; unclear D gene. Germline-derived CDR1 and CDR2 are SEHNR and FQNEAQ (reference sequence). V was trimmed by 3 bases and J by 2 bases, leaving 7 bases between them. The CDR3 length is 14 residues.